The 5 T cell receptor beta chains below were found in one sample sequenced in a study of OX40 agonist ivuxolimab in advanced cancers. Sequencing used immunoSEQ multiplex PCR; TCRdb keeps in-frame clones, though not all of them. This table has around 74,000 clones, over 75% appearing once. Sequenced here: CD4+ or CD8+ T cells sorted from blood, sampled in a trial of the OX40 agonist ivuxolimab. Source of these receptors: an adult with an advanced solid tumor such as melanoma, head and neck, liver or kidney cancer.

The V gene is TRBV27, the J gene TRBJ2-5; TRBD2 aligns across 7 bases. Looked up from germline, CDR1 is MNHEY and CDR2 is SMNVEV (reference sequence). V dropped 1 base and J dropped 6; count of bases not matched to a gene: 2. The CDR3 is 13 amino acids. The chain's CDR3 is CASSLYGGKTQYF. In DNA form, the CDR3 reads TGTGCCAGCAGTTTATACGGGGGGAAGACCCAGTACTTC.

The V gene is TRBV9, the J gene TRBJ2-1; 8 bases map to TRBD1. The ends lost 0 bases at V and 10 bases at J; junction bases unmatched: 15. There are 17 residues in the CDR3. Germline V gene sequence: CDR1 SGDLS, CDR2 YYNGEE. CDR3 sequence: CASSVGQGSPSLREQFF. As DNA, the CDR3 is TGTGCCAGCAGCGTAGGACAGGGGTCGCCTAGTCTTCGCGAGCAGTTCTTC.

Details on this clone: The sample has other DNA sequences that encode this CDR3 too. This chain connects TRBV4-3 to TRBJ2-5; possibly TRBD2 for D (7 bases). The CDR3 is made up of 15 amino acids. V lost 3 bases and J 5 bases, leaving 16 bases between the germline ends. CDR1 and CDR2 from the germline V gene are LGHNA and YSLEER. CDR3 bases: TGCGCCAGCAGCCAGGGGGGGCAGCGCCAGGAGACCCAGTACTTC. It yields the protein CASSQGGQRQETQYF.

The chain couples TRBV4-2 to TRBJ1-1, with 7 bases aligning to TRBD1. Germline-derived CDR1 and CDR2 are LGHNA and YNFKEQ. V dropped 0 bases and J dropped 4; count of bases not matched to a gene: 5. The CDR3 is made up of 15 amino acids. The CDR3 sequence: CASSQEQQGGTEAFF. In DNA, the CDR3 is TGTGCCAGCAGCCAAGAGCAGCAGGGGGGCACTGAAGCTTTCTTT.

The rearrangement links TRBV9 to TRBJ1-4; TRBD1 is a possible D gene (6 bases). There are 15 residues in the CDR3. V was shortened by 4 bases and J by 7 bases, with 17 bases between the two germline ends. Germline assignment: CDR1 SGDLS and CDR2 YYNGEE. The DNA for the CDR3 is TGTGCCAGCAGCCCCGGGGGGGGGCGTGGTGAAAAACTGTTTTTT. This encodes CASSPGGGRGEKLFF.